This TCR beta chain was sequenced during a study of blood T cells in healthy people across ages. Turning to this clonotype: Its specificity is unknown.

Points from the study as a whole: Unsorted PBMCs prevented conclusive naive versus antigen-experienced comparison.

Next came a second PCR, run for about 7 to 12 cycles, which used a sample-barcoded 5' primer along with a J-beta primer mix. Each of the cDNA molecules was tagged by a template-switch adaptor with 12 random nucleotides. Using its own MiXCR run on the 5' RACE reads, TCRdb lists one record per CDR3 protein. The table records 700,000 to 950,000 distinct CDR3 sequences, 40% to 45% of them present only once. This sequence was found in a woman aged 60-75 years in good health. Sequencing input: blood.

DNA of the CDR3: TGTGCCAGCGGGTGGCAGGGACAATCCTACGAGCAGTACTTC. It translates to CASGWQGQSYEQYF. This rearrangement joins TRBV6-1 to TRBJ2-7; maybe TRBD1 (6 bases). With 8 bases removed from V and 1 base from J, the gap between germline ends came to 15 bases. The CDR3 sequence is 14 residues long. CDR1 is MNHNS and CDR2 is SASEGT in the germline V gene.